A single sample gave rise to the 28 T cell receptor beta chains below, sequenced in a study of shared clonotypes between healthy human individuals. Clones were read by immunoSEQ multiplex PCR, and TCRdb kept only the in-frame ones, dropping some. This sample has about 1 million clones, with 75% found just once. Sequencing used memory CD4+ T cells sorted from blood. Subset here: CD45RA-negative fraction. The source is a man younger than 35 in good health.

The CDR3 coding sequence is TGTGCCAGCAGTGCCTACAGGGAAGCTAACTATGGCTACACCTTC. Translating it yields CASSAYREANYGYTF. The chain recombines TRBV28 with TRBJ1-2, with D perhaps matching TRBD1 (6 bases). Germline V gene sequence: CDR1 MDHEN, CDR2 SYDVKM. The ends were cut back, 5 bases at V and 0 bases at J, with 13 bases in the middle. The CDR3 is made up of 15 amino acids.

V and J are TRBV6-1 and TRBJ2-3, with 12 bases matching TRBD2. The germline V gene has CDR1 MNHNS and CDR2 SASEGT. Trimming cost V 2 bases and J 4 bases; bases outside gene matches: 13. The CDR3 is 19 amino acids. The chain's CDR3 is CASSELGQRASGRADTQYF. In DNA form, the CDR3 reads TGTGCCAGCAGTGAACTCGGACAAAGGGCTAGCGGGAGGGCAGATACGCAGTATTTT.

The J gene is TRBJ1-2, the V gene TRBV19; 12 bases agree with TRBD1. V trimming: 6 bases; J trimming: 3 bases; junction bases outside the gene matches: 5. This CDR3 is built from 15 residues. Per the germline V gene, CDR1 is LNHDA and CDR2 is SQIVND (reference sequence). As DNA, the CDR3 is TGTGCCAGTAGGGCCGGGACAGGGGGCCACTATGGCTACACCTTC. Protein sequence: CASRAGTGGHYGYTF.

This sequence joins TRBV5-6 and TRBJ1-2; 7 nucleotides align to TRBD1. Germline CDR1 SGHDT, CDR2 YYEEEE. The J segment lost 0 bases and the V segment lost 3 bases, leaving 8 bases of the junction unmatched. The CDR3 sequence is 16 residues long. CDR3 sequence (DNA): TGTGCCAGCAGCTCGACGCGGACAGGTTCTAACTATGGCTACACCTTC. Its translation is CASSSTRTGSNYGYTF.

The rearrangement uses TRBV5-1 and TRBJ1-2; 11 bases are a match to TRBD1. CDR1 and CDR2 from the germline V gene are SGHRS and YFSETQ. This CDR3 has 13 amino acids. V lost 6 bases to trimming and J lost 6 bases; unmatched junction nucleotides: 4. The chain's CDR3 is CASKGQGVDGYTF. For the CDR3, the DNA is TGCGCCAGCAAGGGACAGGGGGTTGATGGCTACACCTTC.

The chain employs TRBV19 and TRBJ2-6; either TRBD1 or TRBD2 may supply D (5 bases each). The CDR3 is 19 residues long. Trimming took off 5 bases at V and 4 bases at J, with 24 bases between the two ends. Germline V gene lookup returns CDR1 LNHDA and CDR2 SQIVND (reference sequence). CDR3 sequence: CASSPGTGSSFSGANVLTF. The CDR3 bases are TGTGCCAGTAGTCCAGGGACCGGGTCGTCGTTCTCCGGGGCCAACGTCCTGACTTTC.

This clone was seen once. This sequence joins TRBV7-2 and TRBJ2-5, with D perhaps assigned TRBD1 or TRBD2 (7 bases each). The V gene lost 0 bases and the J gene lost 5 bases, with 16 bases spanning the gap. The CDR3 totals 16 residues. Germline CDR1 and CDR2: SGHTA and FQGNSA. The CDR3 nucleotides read TGTGCCAGCAGCTTAGCGAGCCCAGGGGGGGGTGAGACCCAGTACTTC. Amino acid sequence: CASSLASPGGGETQYF.

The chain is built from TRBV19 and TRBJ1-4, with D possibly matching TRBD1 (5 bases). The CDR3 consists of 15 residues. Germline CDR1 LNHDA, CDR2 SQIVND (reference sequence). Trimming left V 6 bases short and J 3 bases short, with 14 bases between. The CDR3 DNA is TGTGCCAGTAGCCGAACAGGAGCGGCTAATGAAAAACTGTTTTTT. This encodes CASSRTGAANEKLFF. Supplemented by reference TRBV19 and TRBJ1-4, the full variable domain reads DGGITQSPKYLFRKEGQNVTLSCEQNLNHDAMYWYRQDPGQGLRLIYYSQIVNDFQKGDIAEGYSVSREKKESFPLTVTSAQKNPTAFYLCASSRTGAANEKLFFGSGTQLSVL.

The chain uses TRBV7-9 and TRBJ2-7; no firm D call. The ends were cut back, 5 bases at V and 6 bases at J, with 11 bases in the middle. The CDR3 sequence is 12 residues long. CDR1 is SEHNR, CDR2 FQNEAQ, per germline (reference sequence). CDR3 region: CASSPRPSEQYF. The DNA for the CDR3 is TGTGCCAGCAGCCCGCGGCCCTCCGAGCAGTACTTC.

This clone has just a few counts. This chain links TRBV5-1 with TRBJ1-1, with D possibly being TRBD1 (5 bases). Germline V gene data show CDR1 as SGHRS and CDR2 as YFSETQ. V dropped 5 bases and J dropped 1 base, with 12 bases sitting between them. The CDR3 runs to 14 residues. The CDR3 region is CASSQQVSNTEAFF. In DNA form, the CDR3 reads TGCGCCAGCAGTCAACAGGTTTCGAACACTGAAGCTTTCTTT.

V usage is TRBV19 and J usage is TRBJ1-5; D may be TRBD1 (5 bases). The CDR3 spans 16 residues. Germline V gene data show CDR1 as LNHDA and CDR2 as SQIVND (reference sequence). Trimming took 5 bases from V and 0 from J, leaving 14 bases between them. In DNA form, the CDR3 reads TGTGCCAGTAGTCCCCTCACAGGAGGTAGCAATCAGCCCCAGCATTTT. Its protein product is CASSPLTGGSNQPQHF.

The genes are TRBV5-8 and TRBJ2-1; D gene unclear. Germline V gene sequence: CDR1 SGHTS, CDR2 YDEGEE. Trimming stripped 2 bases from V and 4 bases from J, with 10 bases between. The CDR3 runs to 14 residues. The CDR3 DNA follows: TGTGCCAGCAGCTTAGTCTCGGCTTACAATGAGCAGTTCTTC. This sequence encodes CASSLVSAYNEQFF.

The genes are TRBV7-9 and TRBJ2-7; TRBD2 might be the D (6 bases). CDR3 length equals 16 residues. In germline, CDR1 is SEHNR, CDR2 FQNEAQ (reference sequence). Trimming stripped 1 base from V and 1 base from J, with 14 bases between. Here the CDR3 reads CASSLGGASASYEQYF. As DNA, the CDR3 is TGTGCCAGCAGCTTAGGAGGGGCTAGCGCGTCCTACGAGCAGTACTTC.

The CDR3 DNA reads TGTGCCAGCAGCTTATGGGAAGAGACCCAGTACTTC. Its protein is CASSLWEETQYF. The chain uses TRBV7-2 and TRBJ2-5; D gene ambiguous. V was trimmed by 2 bases and J by 3 bases, leaving 4 bases between them. The CDR3 sequence is 12 residues long. Germline loops: CDR1 SGHTA, CDR2 FQGNSA.

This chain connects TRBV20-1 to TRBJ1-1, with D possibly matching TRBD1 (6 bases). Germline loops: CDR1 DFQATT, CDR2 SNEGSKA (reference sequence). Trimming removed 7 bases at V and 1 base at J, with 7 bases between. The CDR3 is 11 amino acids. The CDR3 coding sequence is TGCAGTGAGACAGGGAACACTGAAGCTTTCTTT. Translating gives CSETGNTEAFF.

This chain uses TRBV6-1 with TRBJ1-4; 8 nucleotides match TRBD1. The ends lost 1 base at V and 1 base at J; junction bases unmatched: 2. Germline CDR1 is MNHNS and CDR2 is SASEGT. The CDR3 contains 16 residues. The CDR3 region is CASSEGDRGTNEKLFF. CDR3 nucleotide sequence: TGTGCCAGCAGTGAAGGAGACAGGGGAACTAATGAAAAACTGTTTTTT.

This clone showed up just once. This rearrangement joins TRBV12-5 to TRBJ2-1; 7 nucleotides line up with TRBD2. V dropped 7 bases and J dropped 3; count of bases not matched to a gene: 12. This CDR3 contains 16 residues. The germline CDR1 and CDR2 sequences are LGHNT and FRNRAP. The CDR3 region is CASAPIGTGGYNEQFF. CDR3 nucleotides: TGTGCTAGTGCCCCGATCGGGACGGGAGGCTACAATGAGCAGTTCTTC. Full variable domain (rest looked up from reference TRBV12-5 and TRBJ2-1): DARVTQTPRHKVTEMGQEVTMRCQPILGHNTVFWYRQTMMQGLELLAYFRNRAPLDDSGMPKDRFSAEMPDATLATLKIQPSEPRDSAVYFCASAPIGTGGYNEQFFGPGTRLTVL.

The DNA of the CDR3 is TGCAGCGTTTCAACAGGGGGCAATCAGCCCCAGCATTTT. Translated, it gives CSVSTGGNQPQHF. The chain recombines TRBV29-1 with TRBJ1-5; 7 positions agree with TRBD1. In germline, CDR1 is SQVTM, CDR2 ANQGSEA. V trimming: 5 bases; J trimming: 2 bases; junction bases outside the gene matches: 3. CDR3 length: 13 residues.

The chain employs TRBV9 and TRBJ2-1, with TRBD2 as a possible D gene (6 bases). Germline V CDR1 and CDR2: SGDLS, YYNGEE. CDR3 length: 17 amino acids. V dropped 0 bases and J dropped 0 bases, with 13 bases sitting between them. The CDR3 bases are TGTGCCAGCAGCGTAGTGGGACTCTCGAGCTCCTACAATGAGCAGTTCTTC. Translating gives CASSVVGLSSSYNEQFF.

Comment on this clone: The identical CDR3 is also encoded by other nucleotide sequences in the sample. The CDR3 sequence: CAWSGNNEQFF. The CDR3 DNA reads as TGTGCCTGGTCCGGGAACAATGAGCAGTTCTTC. The chain joins TRBV30 to TRBJ2-1; D is perhaps TRBD2 (5 bases). With 5 bases removed from V and 5 bases from J, the gap between germline ends came to 7 bases. The CDR3 has 11 amino acids. The germline gives CDR1 GTSNPN, CDR2 SVGIG (reference sequence).

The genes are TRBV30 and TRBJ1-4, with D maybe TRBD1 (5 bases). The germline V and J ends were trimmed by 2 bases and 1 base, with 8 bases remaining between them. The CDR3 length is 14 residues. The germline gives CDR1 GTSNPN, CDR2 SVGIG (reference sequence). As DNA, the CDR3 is TGTGCCTGGAGTACGGGGGTAACTAATGAAAAACTGTTTTTT. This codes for CAWSTGVTNEKLFF.

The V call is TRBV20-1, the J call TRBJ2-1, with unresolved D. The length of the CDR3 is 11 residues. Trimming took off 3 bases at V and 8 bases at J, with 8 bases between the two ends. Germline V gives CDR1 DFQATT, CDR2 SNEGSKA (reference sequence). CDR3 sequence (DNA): TGCAGTGCTAGTAGCAGCGATGAGCAGTTCTTC. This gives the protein CSASSSDEQFF.

The CDR3 sequence is CASSLGGPTEQYF. The CDR3 DNA is TGTGCCAGCAGCTTAGGAGGACCCACCGAGCAGTACTTC. The chain recombines TRBV7-2 with TRBJ2-7; no clear D gene. Germline CDR1 is SGHTA and CDR2 is FQGNSA. The CDR3 has 13 amino acids. Trimming took 1 base from V and 6 from J, leaving 10 bases between them.

This chain's CDR3 is CASSLIAGDGTGELFF. Written as DNA, the CDR3 is TGTGCCAGCAGCTTAATAGCGGGAGACGGCACCGGGGAGCTGTTTTTT. The V and J genes are TRBV7-2 and TRBJ2-2; 9 positions match TRBD2. Germline V CDR1 and CDR2: SGHTA, FQGNSA. J lost 4 bases, V lost 2 bases, and 5 bases had no gene match. The length of the CDR3 is 16 residues. Using reference TRBV7-2 and TRBJ2-2 for the parts outside the CDR3, the full variable domain is GAGVSQSPSNKVTEKGKDVELRCDPISGHTALYWYRQSLGQGLEFLIYFQGNSAPDKSGLPSDRFSAERTGGSVSTLTIQRTQQEDSAVYLCASSLIAGDGTGELFFGEGSRLTVL.

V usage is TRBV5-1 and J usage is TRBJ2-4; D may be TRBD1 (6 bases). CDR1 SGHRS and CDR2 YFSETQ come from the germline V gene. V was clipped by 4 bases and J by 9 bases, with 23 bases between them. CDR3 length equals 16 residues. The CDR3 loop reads CASSLRGDYQGSIQYF. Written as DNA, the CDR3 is TGCGCCAGCAGCCTCAGAGGGGATTACCAGGGGTCCATTCAGTACTTC.

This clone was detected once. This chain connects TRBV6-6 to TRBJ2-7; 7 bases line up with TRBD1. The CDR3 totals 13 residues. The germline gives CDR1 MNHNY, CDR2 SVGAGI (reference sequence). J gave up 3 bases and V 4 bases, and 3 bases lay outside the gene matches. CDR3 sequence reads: CASSLTGNYEQYF. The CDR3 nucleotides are TGTGCCAGCAGTTTGACAGGGAACTACGAGCAGTACTTC.

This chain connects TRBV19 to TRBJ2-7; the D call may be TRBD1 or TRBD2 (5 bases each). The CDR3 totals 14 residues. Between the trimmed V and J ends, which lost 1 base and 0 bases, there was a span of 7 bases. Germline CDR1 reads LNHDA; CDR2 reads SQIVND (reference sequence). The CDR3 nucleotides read TGTGCCAGTAGTATAGGAGGGGACTCCTACGAGCAGTACTTC. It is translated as CASSIGGDSYEQYF.

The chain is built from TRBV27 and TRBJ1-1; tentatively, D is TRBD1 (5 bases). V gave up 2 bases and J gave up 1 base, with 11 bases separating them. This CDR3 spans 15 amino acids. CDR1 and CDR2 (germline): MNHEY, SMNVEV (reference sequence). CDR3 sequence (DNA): TGTGCCAGCAGTTTAAAGGCCACAGGGAACACTGAAGCTTTCTTT. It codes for CASSLKATGNTEAFF.